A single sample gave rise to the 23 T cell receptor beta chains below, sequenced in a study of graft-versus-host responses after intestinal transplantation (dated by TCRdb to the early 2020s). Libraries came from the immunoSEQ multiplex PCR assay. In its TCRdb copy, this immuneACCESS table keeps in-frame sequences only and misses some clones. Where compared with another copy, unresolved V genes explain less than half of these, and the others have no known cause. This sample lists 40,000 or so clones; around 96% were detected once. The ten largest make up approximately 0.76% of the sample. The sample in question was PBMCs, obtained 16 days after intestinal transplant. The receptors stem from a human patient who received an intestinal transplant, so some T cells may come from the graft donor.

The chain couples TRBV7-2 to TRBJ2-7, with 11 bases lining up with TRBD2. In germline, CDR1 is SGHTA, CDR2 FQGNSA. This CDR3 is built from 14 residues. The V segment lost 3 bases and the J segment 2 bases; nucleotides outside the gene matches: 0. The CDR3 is CASSLTSGAYEQYF. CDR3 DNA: TGTGCCAGCAGCTTGACTAGCGGGGCCTACGAGCAGTACTTC.

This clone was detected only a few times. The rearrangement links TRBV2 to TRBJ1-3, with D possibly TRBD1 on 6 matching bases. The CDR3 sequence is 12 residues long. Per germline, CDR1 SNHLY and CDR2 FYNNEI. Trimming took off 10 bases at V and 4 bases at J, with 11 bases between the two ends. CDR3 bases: TGTGCCACAGGACAGAGGGGAAACACCATATATTTT. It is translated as CATGQRGNTIYF.

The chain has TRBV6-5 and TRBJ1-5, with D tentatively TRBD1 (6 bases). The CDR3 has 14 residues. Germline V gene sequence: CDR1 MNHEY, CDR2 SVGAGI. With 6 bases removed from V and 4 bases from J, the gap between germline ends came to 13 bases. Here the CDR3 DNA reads TGTGCCAGCAGAGGGGGACGGGCTAATCAGCCCCAGCATTTT. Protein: CASRGGRANQPQHF.

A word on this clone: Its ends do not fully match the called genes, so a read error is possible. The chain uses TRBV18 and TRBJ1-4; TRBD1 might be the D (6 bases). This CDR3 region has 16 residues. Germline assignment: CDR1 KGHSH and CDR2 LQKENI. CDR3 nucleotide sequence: TGTGCCAGCTCACCGTCTCTGGGGGCCACTACTGAAAAACTGTTTTTT. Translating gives CASSPSLGATTEKLFF.

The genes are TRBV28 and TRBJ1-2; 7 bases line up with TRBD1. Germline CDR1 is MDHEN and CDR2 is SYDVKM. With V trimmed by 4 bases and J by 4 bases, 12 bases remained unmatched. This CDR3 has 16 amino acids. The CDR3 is CASSSPLGQHLYGYTF. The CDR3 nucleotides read TGTGCCAGCAGTTCTCCCCTGGGACAGCATCTCTATGGCTACACCTTC.

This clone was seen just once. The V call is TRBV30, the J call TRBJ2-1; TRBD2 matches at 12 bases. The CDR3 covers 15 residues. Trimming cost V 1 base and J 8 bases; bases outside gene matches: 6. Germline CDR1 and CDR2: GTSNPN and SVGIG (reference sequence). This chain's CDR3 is CAWSAASGRADEQFF. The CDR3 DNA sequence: TGTGCCTGGAGTGCCGCTAGCGGGAGGGCCGATGAGCAGTTCTTC.

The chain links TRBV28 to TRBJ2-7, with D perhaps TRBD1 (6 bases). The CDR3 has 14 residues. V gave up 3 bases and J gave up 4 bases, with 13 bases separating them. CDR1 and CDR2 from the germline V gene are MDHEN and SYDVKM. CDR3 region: CASSFRGPGYEQYF. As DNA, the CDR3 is TGTGCCAGCAGTTTCAGGGGTCCCGGGTACGAGCAGTACTTC.

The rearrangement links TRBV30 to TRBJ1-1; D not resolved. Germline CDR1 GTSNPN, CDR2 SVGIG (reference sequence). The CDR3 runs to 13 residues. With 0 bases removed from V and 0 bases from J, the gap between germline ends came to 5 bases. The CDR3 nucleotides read TGTGCCTGGAGTGTACAGATGAACACTGAAGCTTTCTTT. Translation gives CAWSVQMNTEAFF.

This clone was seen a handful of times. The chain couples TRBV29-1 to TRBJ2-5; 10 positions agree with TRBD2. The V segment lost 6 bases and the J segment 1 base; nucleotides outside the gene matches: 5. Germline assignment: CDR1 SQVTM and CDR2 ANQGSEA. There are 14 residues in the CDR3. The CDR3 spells CSVLGTSVQETQYF. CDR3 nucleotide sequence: TGCAGCGTCCTCGGGACTAGCGTCCAAGAGACCCAGTACTTC. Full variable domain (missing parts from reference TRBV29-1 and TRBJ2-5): SAVISQKPSRDICQRGTSLTIQCQVDSQVTMMFWYRQQPGQSLTLIATANQGSEATYESGFVIDKFPISRPNLTFSTLTVSNMSPEDSSIYLCSVLGTSVQETQYFGPGTRLLVL.

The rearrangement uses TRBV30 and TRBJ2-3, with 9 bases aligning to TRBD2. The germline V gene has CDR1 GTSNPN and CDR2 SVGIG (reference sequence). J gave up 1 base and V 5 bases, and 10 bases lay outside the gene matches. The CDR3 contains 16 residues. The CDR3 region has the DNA TGTGCCTGGCTTGGGGTAGCGGGAGAGGGCACAGATACGCAGTATTTT. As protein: CAWLGVAGEGTDTQYF. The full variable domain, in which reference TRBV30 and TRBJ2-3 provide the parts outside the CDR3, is SQTIHQWPATLVQPVGSPLSLECTVEGTSNPNLYWYRQAAGRGLQLLFYSVGIGQISSEVPQNLSASRPQDRQFILSSKKLLLSDSGFYLCAWLGVAGEGTDTQYFGPGTRLTVL.

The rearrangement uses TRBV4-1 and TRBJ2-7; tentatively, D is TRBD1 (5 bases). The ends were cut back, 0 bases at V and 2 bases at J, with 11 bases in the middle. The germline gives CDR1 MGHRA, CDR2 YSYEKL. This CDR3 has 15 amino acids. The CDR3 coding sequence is TGCGCCAGCAGCCAAGAAAGGGCAGGGCCCTACGAGCAGTACTTC. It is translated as CASSQERAGPYEQYF.

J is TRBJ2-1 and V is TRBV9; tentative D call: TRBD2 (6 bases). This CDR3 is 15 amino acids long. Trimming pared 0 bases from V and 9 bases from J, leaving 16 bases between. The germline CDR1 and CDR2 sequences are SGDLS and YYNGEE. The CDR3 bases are TGTGCCAGCAGCGTAGGAATTGCAGGCGGGGTTGAGCAGTTCTTC. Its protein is CASSVGIAGGVEQFF.

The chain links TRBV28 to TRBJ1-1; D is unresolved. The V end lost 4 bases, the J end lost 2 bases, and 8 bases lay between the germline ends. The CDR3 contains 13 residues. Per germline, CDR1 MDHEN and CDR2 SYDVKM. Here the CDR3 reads CASSSPGNTEAFF. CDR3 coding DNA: TGTGCCAGCAGTTCCCCGGGTAACACTGAAGCTTTCTTT. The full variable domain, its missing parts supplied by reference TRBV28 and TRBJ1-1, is DVKVTQSSRYLVKRTGEKVFLECVQDMDHENMFWYRQDPGLGLRLIYFSYDVKMKEKGDIPEGYSVSREKKERFSLILESASTNQTSMYLCASSSPGNTEAFFGQGTRLTVV.

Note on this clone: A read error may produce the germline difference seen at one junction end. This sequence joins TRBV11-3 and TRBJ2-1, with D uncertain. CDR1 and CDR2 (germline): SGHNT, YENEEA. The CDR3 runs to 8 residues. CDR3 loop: CASTLEFF. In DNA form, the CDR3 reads TGTGCCAGCACCTTAGAGTTCTTC.

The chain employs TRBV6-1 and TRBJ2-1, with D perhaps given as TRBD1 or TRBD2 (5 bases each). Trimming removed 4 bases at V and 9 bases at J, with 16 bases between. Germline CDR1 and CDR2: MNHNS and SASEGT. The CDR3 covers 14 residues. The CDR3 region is CASSGDLPSGEQFF. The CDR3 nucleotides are TGTGCCAGCAGTGGGGACCTCCCAAGCGGTGAGCAGTTCTTC.

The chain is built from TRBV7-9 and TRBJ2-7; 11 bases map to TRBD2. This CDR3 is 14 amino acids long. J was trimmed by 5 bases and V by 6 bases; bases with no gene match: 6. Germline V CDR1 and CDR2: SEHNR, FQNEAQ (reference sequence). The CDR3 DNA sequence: TGTGCCAGCAGTCATACGGGACTAGCGGACGAGCAGTACTTC. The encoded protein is CASSHTGLADEQYF.

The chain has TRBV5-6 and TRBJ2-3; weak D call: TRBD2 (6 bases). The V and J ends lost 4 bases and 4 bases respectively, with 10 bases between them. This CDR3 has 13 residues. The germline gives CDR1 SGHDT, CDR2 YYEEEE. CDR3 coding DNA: TGTGCCAGCAGCGGGGGGACGCCAGATACGCAGTATTTT. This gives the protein CASSGGTPDTQYF.

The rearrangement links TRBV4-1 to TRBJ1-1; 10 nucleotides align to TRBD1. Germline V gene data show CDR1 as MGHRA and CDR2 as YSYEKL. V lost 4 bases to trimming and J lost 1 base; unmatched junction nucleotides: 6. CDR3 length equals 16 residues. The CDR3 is CASSRGTGERNTEAFF. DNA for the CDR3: TGCGCCAGCAGCCGAGGGACAGGGGAAAGGAACACTGAAGCTTTCTTT.

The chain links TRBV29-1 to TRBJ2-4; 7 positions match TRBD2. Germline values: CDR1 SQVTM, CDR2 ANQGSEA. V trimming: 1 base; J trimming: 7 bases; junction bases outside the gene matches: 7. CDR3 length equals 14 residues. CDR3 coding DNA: TGCAGCGTTGAAGGGCGGGAGCGGCGTAACATTCAGTACTTC. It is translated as CSVEGRERRNIQYF.

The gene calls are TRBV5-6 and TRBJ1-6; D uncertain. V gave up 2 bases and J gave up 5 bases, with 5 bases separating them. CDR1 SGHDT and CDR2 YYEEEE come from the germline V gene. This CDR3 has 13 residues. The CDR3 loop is CASSLADNSPLHF. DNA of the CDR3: TGTGCCAGCAGCTTAGCTGATAATTCACCCCTCCACTTT.

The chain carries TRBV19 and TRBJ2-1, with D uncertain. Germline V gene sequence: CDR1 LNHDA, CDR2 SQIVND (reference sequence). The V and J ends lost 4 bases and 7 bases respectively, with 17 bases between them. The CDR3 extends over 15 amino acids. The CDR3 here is CASSTLLEVRNEQFF. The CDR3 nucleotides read TGTGCCAGTAGTACCCTACTTGAGGTTAGGAATGAGCAGTTCTTC.

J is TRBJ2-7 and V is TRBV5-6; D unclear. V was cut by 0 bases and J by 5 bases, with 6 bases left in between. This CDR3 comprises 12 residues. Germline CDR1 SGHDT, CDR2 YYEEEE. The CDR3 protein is CASSLVVDEQYF. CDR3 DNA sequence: TGTGCCAGCAGCTTGGTTGTCGACGAGCAGTACTTC.

In nucleotides, the CDR3 is TGTGCCAGCAGCGGCCGCCTGGGGGCCAGGGGTGACGAGCAGTACTTC. Translated, it gives CASSGRLGARGDEQYF. The rearrangement uses TRBV7-8 and TRBJ2-7, with a tentative D call TRBD1 (6 bases). This CDR3 has 16 residues. Trimming stripped 5 bases from V and 5 bases from J, with 22 bases between. The germline V gene encodes CDR1 SGHVS and CDR2 FQNEAQ.